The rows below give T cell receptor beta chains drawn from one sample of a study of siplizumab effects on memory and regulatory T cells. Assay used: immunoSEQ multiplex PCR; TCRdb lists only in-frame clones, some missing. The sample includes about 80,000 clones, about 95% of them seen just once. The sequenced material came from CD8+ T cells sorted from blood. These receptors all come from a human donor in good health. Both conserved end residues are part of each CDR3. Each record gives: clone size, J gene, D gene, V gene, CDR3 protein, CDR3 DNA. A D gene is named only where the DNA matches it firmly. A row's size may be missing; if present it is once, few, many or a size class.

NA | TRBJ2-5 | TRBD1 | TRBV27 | CASSWTGLSQETQYF | TGTGCCAGCAGTTGGACAGGGCTCTCACAAGAGACCCAGTACTTC
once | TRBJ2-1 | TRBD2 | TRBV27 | CASSLWSGGGYNEQFF | TGTGCCAGCAGTTTATGGTCGGGAGGGGGCTACAATGAGCAGTTCTTC
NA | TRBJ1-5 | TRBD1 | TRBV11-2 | CASSLDAGGVQPQHF | TGTGCCAGCAGCTTAGATGCAGGGGGCGTTCAGCCCCAGCATTTT
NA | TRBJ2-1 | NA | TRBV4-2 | CASSQPSGRYNEQFF | TGTGCCAGCAGCCAACCCTCGGGACGGTACAATGAGCAGTTCTTC
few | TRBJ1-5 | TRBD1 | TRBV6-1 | CASSELDRVHQPQHF | TGTGCCAGCAGTGAACTCGACAGGGTTCATCAGCCCCAGCATTTT
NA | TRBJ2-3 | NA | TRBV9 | CASSPAGEDTQYF | TGTGCCAGCAGCCCAGCAGGGGAAGATACGCAGTATTTT
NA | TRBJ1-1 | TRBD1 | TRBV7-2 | CASRTPTGQHFPEAFF | TGTGCCAGCAGAACTCCAACGGGACAGCACTTCCCTGAAGCTTTCTTT
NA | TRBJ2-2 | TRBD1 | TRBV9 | CASSPFWTGWNTGELFF | TGTGCCAGCAGCCCCTTTTGGACAGGGTGGAACACCGGGGAGCTGTTTTTT
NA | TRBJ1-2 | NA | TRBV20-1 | CSAEDRYGYTF | TGCAGTGCTGAGGACAGATATGGCTACACCTTC
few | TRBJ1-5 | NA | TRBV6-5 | CASSIQSNQPQHF | TGTGCCAGCAGTATTCAGAGCAATCAGCCCCAGCATTTT
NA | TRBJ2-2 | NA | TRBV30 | CAWSWVNGELFF | TGTGCCTGGAGTTGGGTCAACGGGGAGCTGTTTTTT
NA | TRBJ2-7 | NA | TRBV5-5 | CASSLGVGSSYEQYF | TGTGCCAGCAGCTTGGGGGTGGGGTCCTCCTACGAGCAGTACTTC
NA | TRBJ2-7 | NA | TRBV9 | CASSVGGSPYEQYF | TGTGCCAGCAGCGTAGGAGGGAGCCCCTACGAGCAGTACTTC
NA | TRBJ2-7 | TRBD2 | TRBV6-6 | CASGLASYEQYF | TGTGCCAGCGGACTAGCCTCCTACGAGCAGTACTTC
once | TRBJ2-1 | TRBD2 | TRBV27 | CASSFFPREAGERYEQFF | TGTGCCAGCAGTTTCTTCCCCAGGGAAGCGGGAGAGAGGTATGAGCAGTTCTTC
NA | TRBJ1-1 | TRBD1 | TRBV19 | CASSIQTGGLGTEAFF | TGTGCCAGTAGTATACAGACAGGGGGTTTGGGCACTGAAGCTTTCTTT
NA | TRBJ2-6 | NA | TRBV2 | CASRSNAGSGANVLTF | TGTGCCAGCAGATCCAATGCAGGATCTGGGGCCAACGTCCTGACTTTC
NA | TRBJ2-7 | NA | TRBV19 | CASSTQAGSYEQYF | TGTGCCAGTAGTACCCAAGCTGGCTCCTACGAGCAGTACTTC
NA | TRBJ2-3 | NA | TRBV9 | CASSPGRGRSTDTQYF | TGTGCCAGCAGCCCTGGAAGAGGGCGGAGCACAGATACGCAGTATTTT
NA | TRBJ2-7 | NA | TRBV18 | CASSPRRETEASYEQYF | TGTGCCAGCTCACCGCGCCGGGAGACGGAAGCCTCCTACGAGCAGTACTTC
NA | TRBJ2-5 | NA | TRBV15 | CATSGRGSETETQYF | TGTGCCACCAGCGGAAGGGGCAGTGAAACGGAGACCCAGTACTTC
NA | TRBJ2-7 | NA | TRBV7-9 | CASSLIRRHDEQYF | TGTGCCAGCAGCTTAATTAGGAGGCACGACGAGCAGTACTTC
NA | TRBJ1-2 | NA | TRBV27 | CASSLGKNYGYTF | TGTGCCAGCAGCCTGGGAAAGAACTATGGCTACACCTTC
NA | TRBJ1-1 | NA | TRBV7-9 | CASSSGPLRDPEAFF | TGTGCCAGCAGCTCAGGACCCTTACGGGATCCTGAAGCTTTCTTT
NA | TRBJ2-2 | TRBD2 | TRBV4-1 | CASSKRGGEQSNTGELFF | TGCGCCAGCAGCAAGCGGGGAGGAGAACAATCGAACACCGGGGAGCTGTTTTTT
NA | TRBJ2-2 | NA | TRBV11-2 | CASSLSPDTPNTGELFF | TGTGCCAGCAGCTTAAGCCCGGACACCCCGAACACCGGGGAGCTGTTTTTT
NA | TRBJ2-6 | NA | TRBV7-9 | CASSPTTSSGANVLTF | TGTGCCAGCAGCCCCACCACGAGCTCTGGGGCCAACGTCCTGACTTTC
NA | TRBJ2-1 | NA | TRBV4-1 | CASSQVFGGANHNEQFF | TGCGCCAGCAGCCAAGTTTTTGGGGGAGCCAATCACAATGAGCAGTTCTTC
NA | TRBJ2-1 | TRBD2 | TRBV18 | CASSPSQRLAGGSYNEQFF | TGTGCCAGCTCACCATCCCAGAGACTAGCGGGTGGCTCCTACAATGAGCAGTTCTTC
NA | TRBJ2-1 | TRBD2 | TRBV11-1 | CASSLLAGEGNEQFF | TGTGCCAGCAGCTTATTAGCGGGAGAAGGCAATGAGCAGTTCTTC
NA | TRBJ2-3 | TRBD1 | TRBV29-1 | CSVGQIWDRVSDTQYF | TGCAGCGTCGGACAGATATGGGACAGGGTTTCAGATACGCAGTATTTT
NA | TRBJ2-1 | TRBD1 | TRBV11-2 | CASSLARTGHNEQFF | TGTGCCAGCAGCTTAGCTCGGACAGGGCACAATGAGCAGTTCTTC
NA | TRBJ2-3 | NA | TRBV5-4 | CASSFTPNMERARDTQYF | TGTGCCAGCAGCTTTACACCTAATATGGAAAGGGCCAGGGATACGCAGTATTTT
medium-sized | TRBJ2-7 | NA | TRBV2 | CASNEVELDEQYF | TGTGCCAGCAATGAGGTTGAGTTGGACGAGCAGTACTTC
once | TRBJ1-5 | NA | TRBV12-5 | CASGLVRGRISNQPQHF | TGTGCTAGTGGTTTGGTACGAGGGAGAATTAGCAATCAGCCCCAGCATTTT
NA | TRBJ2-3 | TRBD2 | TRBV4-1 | CASSQTGTSGDTQYF | TGCGCCAGCAGCCAGACCGGGACTAGTGGTGATACGCAGTATTTT
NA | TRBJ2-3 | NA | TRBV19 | CASSIVSGYTDTQYF | TGTGCCAGTAGTATAGTTTCGGGATACACAGATACGCAGTATTTT
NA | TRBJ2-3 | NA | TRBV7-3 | CASSQWAKADTQYF | TGTGCCAGCAGCCAGTGGGCCAAGGCAGATACGCAGTATTTT
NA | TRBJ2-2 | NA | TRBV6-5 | CASSYGDTGELFF | TGTGCCAGCAGTTACGGGGACACCGGGGAGCTGTTTTTT
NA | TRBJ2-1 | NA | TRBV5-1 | CASSLLEPFYNEQFF | TGCGCCAGCAGCTTGCTGGAACCCTTCTACAATGAGCAGTTCTTC
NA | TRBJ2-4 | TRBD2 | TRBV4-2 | CASSQDGRGLAKNIQYF | TGTGCCAGCAGCCAAGACGGGAGGGGACTAGCCAAAAACATTCAGTACTTC
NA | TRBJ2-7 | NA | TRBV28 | CASSSGRRGEQYF | TGTGCCAGCAGTTCTGGAAGGCGGGGCGAGCAGTACTTC
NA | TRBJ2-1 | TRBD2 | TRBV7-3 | CASSLLAGYNEQFF | TGTGCCAGCAGCTTACTAGCGGGTTACAATGAGCAGTTCTTC
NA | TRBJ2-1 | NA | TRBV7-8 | CASSLAGSLYEQFF | TGTGCCAGCAGCTTAGCGGGGTCTTTATATGAGCAGTTCTTC
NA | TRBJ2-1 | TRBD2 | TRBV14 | CASSQATSATHNEQFF | TGTGCCAGCAGCCAAGCTACTAGCGCGACTCACAATGAGCAGTTCTTC
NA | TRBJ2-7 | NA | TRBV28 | CASSPGQGLPYEQYF | TGTGCCAGCAGTCCCGGGCAGGGGTTACCCTACGAGCAGTACTTC
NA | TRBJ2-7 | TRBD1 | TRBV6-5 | CASSWGQPAHYEQYF | TGTGCCAGCAGTTGGGGACAGCCGGCCCACTACGAGCAGTACTTC
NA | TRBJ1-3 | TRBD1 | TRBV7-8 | CASSYEWDSKGNTIYF | TGTGCCAGCAGCTACGAGTGGGACAGCAAAGGAAACACCATATATTTT